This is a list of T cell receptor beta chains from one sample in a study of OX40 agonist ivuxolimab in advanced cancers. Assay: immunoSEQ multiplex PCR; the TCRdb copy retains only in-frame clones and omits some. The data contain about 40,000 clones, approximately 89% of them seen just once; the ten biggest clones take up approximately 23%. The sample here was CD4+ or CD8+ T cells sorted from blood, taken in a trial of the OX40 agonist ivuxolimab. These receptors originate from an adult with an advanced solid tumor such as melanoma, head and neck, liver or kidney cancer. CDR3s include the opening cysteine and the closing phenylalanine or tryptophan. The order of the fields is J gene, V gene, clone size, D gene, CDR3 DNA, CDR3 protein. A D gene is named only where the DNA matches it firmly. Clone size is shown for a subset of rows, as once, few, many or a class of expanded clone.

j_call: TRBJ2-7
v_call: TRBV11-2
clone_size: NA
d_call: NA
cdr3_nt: TGTGCCAGCAGCTTAGCACCGGGACACCTATACGAGCAGTACTTC
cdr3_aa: CASSLAPGHLYEQYF

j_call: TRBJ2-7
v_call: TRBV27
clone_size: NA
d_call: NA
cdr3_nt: TGTGCCAGCAGTTTCACAGGAGCCTACGAGCAGTACTTC
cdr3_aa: CASSFTGAYEQYF

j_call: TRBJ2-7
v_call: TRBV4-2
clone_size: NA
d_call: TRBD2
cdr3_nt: TGTGCCAGCAGCCAAGAGGGCGCGGGAGCCTACGAGCAGTACTTC
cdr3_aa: CASSQEGAGAYEQYF

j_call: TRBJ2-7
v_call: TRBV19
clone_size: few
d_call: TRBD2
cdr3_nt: TGTGCCAGTAGTATAGATACCGGGACTAGCGGAGCCTACGAGCAGTACTTC
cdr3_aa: CASSIDTGTSGAYEQYF

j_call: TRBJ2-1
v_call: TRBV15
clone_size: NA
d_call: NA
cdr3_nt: TGTGCCACCAGCAGAGATCGGGGATCATACAATGAGCAGTTCTTC
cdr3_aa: CATSRDRGSYNEQFF

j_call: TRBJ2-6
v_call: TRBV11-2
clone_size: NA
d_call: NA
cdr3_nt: TGTGCCAGCAGCCCCTCATTAGTCTCTGGGGCCAACGTCCTGACTTTC
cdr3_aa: CASSPSLVSGANVLTF

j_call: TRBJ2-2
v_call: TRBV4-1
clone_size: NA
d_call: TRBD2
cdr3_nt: TGCGCCAGCAGTCTCGGTTTTAACCGTTTACGGCTAGCGGGAGGGCCGGTCGGGGAGCTGTTTTTT
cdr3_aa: CASSLGFNRLRLAGGPVGELFF

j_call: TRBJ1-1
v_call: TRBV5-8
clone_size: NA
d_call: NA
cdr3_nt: TGTGCCAGCAGCTTGGTAGCTGGGGTCACTGAAGCTTTCTTT
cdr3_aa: CASSLVAGVTEAFF

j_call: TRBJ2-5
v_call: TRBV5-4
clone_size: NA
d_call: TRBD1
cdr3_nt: TGTGCCAGCAGCTTATCCGGGACAGGGTCAAGAGAGACCCAGTACTTC
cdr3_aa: CASSLSGTGSRETQYF

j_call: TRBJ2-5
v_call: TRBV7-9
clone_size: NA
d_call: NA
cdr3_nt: TGTGCCAGCAGCTCTCCGGGCTCCCAAGAGACCCAGTACTTC
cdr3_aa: CASSSPGSQETQYF

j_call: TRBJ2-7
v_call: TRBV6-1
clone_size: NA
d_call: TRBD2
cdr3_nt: TGTGCCAGCAGCCACGGACTAGCGGGAGACGAGCAGTACTTC
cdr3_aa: CASSHGLAGDEQYF

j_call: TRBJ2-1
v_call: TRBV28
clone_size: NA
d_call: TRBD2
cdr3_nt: TGTGCCAGCAGTTATGGACTAGCGGTGAACAATGAGCAGTTCTTC
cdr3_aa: CASSYGLAVNNEQFF

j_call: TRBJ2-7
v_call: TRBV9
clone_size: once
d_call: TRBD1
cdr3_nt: TGTGCCAGCAGCGTCGGACAGGGGACAGACGAGCAGTACTTC
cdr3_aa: CASSVGQGTDEQYF

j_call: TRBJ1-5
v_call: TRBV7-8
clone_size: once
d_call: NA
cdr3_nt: TGTGCCAGCACCGAAGAAAAGACAGGATCGAGTCAGCCCCAGCATTTT
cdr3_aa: CASTEEKTGSSQPQHF

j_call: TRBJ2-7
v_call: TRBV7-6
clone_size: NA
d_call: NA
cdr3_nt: TGTGCCAGCAGCCCCGTGGGGCCACAACGATTTTACGAGCAGTACTTC
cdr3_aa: CASSPVGPQRFYEQYF

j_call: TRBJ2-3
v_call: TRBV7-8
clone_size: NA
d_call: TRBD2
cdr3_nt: TGTGCCGACACCCCAGCTAGCGGCATTGGAGATACGCAGTATTTT
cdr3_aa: CADTPASGIGDTQYF

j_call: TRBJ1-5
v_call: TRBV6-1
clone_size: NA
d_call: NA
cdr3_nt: TGTGCCAGCAGTTATACGGGGGGCAATCAGCCCCAGCATTTT
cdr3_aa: CASSYTGGNQPQHF

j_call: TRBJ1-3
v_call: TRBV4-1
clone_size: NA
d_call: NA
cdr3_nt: TGCGCCAGCAGCCAAGAGGGGGGGCCCCACTACACCATATATTTT
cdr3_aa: CASSQEGGPHYTIYF

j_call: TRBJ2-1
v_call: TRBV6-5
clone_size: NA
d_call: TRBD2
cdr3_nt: TGTGCCAGCAGTTACGGCCTAGCGGGAGGAAATGAGCAGTTCTTC
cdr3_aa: CASSYGLAGGNEQFF

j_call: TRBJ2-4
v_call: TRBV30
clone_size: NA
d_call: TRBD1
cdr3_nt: TGTGCCTGGGCGACAGGGATTCGTAACATTCAGTACTTC
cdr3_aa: CAWATGIRNIQYF

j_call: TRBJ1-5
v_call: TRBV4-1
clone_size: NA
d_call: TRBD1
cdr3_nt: TGCGCCAGCAGCCAACTGACAGGGATTCGGAATCAGCCCCAGCATTTT
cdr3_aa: CASSQLTGIRNQPQHF

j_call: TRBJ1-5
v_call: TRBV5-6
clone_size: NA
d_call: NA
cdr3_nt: TGTGCCAGCAGCTTCCGGGACAACAGATATCAGCCCCAGCATTTT
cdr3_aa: CASSFRDNRYQPQHF

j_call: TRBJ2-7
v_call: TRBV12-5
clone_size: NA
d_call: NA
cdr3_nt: TGTGCTAGTGGTTTGGACCCAGACACCCTCAAGCAGTACTTC
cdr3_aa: CASGLDPDTLKQYF

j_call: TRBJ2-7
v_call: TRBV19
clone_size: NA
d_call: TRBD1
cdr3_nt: TGTGCCAGTAGTACAACCGGGACAGGGATAGAGCAGTACTTC
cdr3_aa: CASSTTGTGIEQYF

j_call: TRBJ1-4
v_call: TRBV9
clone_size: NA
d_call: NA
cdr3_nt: TGTGCCAGCAGCGATGGATCGAGGACCACGGAAAAACTGTTTTTT
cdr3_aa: CASSDGSRTTEKLFF

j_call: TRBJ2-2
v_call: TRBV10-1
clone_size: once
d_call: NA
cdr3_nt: TGCGCCAGCAGTGAGGGAGGGGTCACCGGGGAGCTGTTTTTT
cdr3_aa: CASSEGGVTGELFF

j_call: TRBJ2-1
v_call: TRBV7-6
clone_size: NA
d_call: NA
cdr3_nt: TGTGCCCGCCCTGGTATGAATGAGCAGTTCTTC
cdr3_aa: CARPGMNEQFF

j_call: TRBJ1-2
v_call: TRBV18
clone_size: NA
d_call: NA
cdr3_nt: TGTGCCAGCTCACCCAACGGGGGGGTGAACTATGGCTACACCTTC
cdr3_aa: CASSPNGGVNYGYTF

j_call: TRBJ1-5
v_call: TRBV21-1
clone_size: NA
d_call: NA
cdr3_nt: TGTGCCAGCAGCAGAGGGGACAGGGGGATCGGGCAGCCCCAGCATTTT
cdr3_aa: CASSRGDRGIGQPQHF

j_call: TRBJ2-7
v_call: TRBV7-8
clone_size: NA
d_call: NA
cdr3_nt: TGTGCCAGCAGCTTAGTGAGGTGGGAGAGCACCTACGAGCAGTACTTC
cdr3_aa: CASSLVRWESTYEQYF

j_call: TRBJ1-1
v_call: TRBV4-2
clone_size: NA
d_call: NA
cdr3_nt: TGTGCCAGCAGCCAAGATGGGGTCTTGGGGGTATTAAACACTGAAGCTTTCTTT
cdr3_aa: CASSQDGVLGVLNTEAFF

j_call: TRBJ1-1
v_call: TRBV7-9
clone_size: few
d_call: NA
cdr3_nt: TGTGCCTGTGGGCAGGAGGGAACTGAAGCTTTCTTT
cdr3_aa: CACGQEGTEAFF

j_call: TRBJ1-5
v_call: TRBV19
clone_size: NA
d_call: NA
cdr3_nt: TGTGCCAGTAGTATGGGGGCCGGGGGGCCCCAGCATTTT
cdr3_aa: CASSMGAGGPQHF

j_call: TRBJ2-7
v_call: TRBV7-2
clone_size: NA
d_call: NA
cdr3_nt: TGTGCCAGCAGCCCCCTGGGGGGAGGCTACGAGCAGTACTTC
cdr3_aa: CASSPLGGGYEQYF

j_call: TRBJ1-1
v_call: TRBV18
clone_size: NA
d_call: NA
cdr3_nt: TGTGCCAGCTCGGGGGGGGCTGAAGCTTTCTTT
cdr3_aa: CASSGGAEAFF

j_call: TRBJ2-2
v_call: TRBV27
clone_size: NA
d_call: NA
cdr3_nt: TGTGCCAGCAGTTTTTTAGGGGTGACGAACACCGGGGAGCTGTTTTTT
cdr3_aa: CASSFLGVTNTGELFF

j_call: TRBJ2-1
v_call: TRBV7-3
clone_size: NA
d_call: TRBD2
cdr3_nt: TGTGCCAGCAGCCCAGGGACTAGCGGAGAAACCTACAATGAGCAGTTCTTC
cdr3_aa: CASSPGTSGETYNEQFF

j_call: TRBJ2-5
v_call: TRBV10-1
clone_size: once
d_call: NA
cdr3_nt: TGCGCCAGCAGTGACGGACTGGAGACCCAGTACTTC
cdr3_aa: CASSDGLETQYF

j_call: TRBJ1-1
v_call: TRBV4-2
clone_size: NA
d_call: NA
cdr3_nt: TGTGCCAGCAGCCAAGATTGGCAGGCCGAGAACACTGAAGCTTTCTTT
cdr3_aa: CASSQDWQAENTEAFF

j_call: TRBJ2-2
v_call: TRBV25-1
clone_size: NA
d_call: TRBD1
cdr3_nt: TGTGCCAGCAGTTCCGGGACAGGGGACACCGGGGAGCTGTTTTTT
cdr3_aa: CASSSGTGDTGELFF

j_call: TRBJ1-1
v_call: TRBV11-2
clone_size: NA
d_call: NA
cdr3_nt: TGTGCCAGCAGCTTAGTAAAGAACACTGAAGCTTTCTTT
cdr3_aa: CASSLVKNTEAFF

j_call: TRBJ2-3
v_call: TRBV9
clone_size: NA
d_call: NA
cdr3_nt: TGTGCCAGCAGCGTAGGTCTCAGGGACGTTAAAGATACGCAGTATTTT
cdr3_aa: CASSVGLRDVKDTQYF

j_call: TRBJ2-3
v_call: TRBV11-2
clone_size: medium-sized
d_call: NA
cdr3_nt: TGTGCCAGCACCATACCGAAGGGATTTAGCACAGATACGCAGTATTTT
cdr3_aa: CASTIPKGFSTDTQYF

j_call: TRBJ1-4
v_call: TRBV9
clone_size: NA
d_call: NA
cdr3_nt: TGTGCCAGCAGCACTGGGAAGGATAGCATCTCCAATGAAAAACTGTTTTTT
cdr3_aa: CASSTGKDSISNEKLFF

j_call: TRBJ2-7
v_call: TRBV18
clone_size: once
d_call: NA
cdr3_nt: TGTGCCAGCTCACCACCGGGACCGTACTACGAGCAGTACTTC
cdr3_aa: CASSPPGPYYEQYF

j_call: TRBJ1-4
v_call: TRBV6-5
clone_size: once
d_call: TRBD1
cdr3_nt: TGTGCCAGCAGTTACTTAGCAGGGGGCGGTGAAAAACTGTTTTTT
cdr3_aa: CASSYLAGGGEKLFF

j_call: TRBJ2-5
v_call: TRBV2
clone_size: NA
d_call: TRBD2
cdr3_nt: TGTGCCAGCCGTGTAGCGGGGGGGTTCCAAGAGACCCAGTACTTC
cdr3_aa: CASRVAGGFQETQYF

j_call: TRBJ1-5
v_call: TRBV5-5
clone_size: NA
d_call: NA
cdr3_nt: TGTGCCAGCAGCTCGAGTTATAGCAATCAGCCCCAGCATTTT
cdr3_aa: CASSSSYSNQPQHF

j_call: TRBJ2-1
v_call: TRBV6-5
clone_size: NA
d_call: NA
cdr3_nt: TGTGCCAGCAGTTCTGGGGAAGGGAGCTCCTACAATGAGCAGTTCTTC
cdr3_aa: CASSSGEGSSYNEQFF

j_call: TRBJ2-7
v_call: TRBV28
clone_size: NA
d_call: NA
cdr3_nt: TGTGCCAGCATGGACAGAACCTACGAGCAGTACTTC
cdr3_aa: CASMDRTYEQYF

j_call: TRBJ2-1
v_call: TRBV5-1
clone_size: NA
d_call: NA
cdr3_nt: TGCGCCAGCAGCTTAATAGGGAGCCTCTACAATGAGCAGTTCTTC
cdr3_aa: CASSLIGSLYNEQFF

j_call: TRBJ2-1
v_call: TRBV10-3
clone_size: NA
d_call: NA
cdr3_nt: TGTGCCATCACCCCAGGTAGCGATGAGCAGTTCTTC
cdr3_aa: CAITPGSDEQFF

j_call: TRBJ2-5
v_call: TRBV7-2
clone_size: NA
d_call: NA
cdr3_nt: TGTGCCAGCAGCTTAGAGGTCAGAACGATCCAAGAGACCCAGTACTTC
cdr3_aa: CASSLEVRTIQETQYF

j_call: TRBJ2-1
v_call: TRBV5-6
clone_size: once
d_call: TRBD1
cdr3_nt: TGTGCCAGCAGCTTGGGGCGGACAGGGCGGGGTGAGCAGTTCTTC
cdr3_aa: CASSLGRTGRGEQFF

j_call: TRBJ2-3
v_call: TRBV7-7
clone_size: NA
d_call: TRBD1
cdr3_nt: TGTGCTAGCAGCTTAGAGGGGACAGAGGGGTACCTCACAGATACGCAGTATTTT
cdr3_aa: CASSLEGTEGYLTDTQYF

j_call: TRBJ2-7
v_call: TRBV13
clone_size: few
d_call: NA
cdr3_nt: TGTGCCAGCAGCCCCGACAGGAGAACCTACGAGCAGTACTTC
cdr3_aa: CASSPDRRTYEQYF

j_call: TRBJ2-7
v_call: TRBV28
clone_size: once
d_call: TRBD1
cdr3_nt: TGTGCCAGCAGTTTATCCCGGGACAGGGTCTACGAGCAGTACTTC
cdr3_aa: CASSLSRDRVYEQYF